The T cell receptor (beta chain) described here comes from a study of cytomegalovirus exposure and HLA in healthy donors. Whole-study findings and limits: Researchers catalogued roughly 150 TCR beta chains as cytomegalovirus-associated.

Comments on this clone: No antigen is known for it.

The CDR3 sequence is 17 residues long. Losses at the gene ends were 5 bases for V and 2 bases for J; bases not matched to a gene: 15. Germline V lookup: CDR1 MDHEN, CDR2 SYDVKM. Amplification used 60 Vbeta primers and 13 Jbeta primers. The data were produced by immunoSEQ multiplex PCR, yet TCRdb's version contains in-frame clones alone and is incomplete. The repertoire holds more than 100,000 clones, with roughly 80% as singletons. The rearrangement joins TRBV28 to TRBJ2-7, with 7 nucleotides matching TRBD1. This clonotype originated in a man aged 30 to 45 in good health and CMV-seronegative. The sequenced sample was PBMCs. The CDR3 sequence: CASSLLPQQGRTYEQYF. The CDR3 DNA is TGTGCCAGCAGTCTCCTCCCTCAACAGGGGCGGACCTACGAGCAGTACTTC.